The 17 T cell receptor beta chains presented below share a single source sample, sequenced in a study of control samples from healthy donors and cancer patients. Data came from immunoSEQ multiplex PCR; TCRdb stores just in-frame clones and leaves some out. The sample shows 90,000 to 150,000 clones, around 90% of them seen only once. The sequencing sample was made of blood. The receptors shown here come from a man between 50 and 59 years old in good health.

This sequence joins TRBV11-2 and TRBJ1-6, with TRBD1 matching 10 bases. V was clipped by 5 bases and J by 9 bases; unmatched bases: 7. This CDR3 has 15 residues. The germline CDR1 and CDR2 sequences are SGHAT and FQNNGV. CDR3 coding DNA: TGTGCCAGCAGCGTCGGGACAGGGGTTACTTCACCCCTCCACTTT. Protein: CASSVGTGVTSPLHF. Based on the CDR3 plus reference TRBV11-2 and TRBJ1-6, the full variable domain is EAGVAQSPRYKIIEKRQSVAFWCNPISGHATLYWYQQILGQGPKLLIQFQNNGVVDDSQLPKDRFSAERLKGVDSTLKIQPAKLEDSAVYLCASSVGTGVTSPLHFGNGTRLTVT.

The chain combines TRBV6-5 with TRBJ1-2; D ambiguous. The CDR3 is 14 amino acids. Germline assignment: CDR1 MNHEY and CDR2 SVGAGI. Trimming pared 4 bases from V and 4 bases from J, leaving 13 bases between. The CDR3 bases are TGTGCCAGCAGTTTATCGGGATACGGCTATGGCTACACCTTC. It yields the protein CASSLSGYGYGYTF.

The rearrangement uses TRBV6-4 and TRBJ1-6, with 8 positions matching TRBD1. The CDR3 consists of 15 residues. J lost 10 bases, V lost 1 base, and 6 bases had no gene match. Germline CDR1 is MRHNA and CDR2 is SNTAGT. The CDR3, as DNA: TGTGCCAGCAGTGACTGGGGCAGGGGGCAATCACCCCTCCACTTT. Amino acids: CASSDWGRGQSPLHF.

The rearrangement joins TRBV19 to TRBJ1-6; D is uncertain. Between the trimmed V and J ends, which lost 3 bases and 7 bases, there was a span of 13 bases. Per germline, CDR1 LNHDA and CDR2 SQIVND (reference sequence). This CDR3 is built from 15 residues. The CDR3 is CASSMSPAINSPLHF. As DNA, the CDR3 is TGTGCCAGTAGTATGTCCCCGGCCATAAATTCACCCCTCCACTTT. Based on the CDR3 plus reference TRBV19 and TRBJ1-6, the full variable domain is DGGITQSPKYLFRKEGQNVTLSCEQNLNHDAMYWYRQDPGQGLRLIYYSQIVNDFQKGDIAEGYSVSREKKESFPLTVTSAQKNPTAFYLCASSMSPAINSPLHFGNGTRLTVT.

There are a few counts of this clone. The chain is built from TRBV7-2 and TRBJ1-2, with 8 bases identical to TRBD1. V shed 1 base, J shed 8 bases, and the junction held 3 bases outside the gene matches. Germline lookup yields CDR1 SGHTA and CDR2 FQGNSA. CDR3 size: 13 residues. The CDR3 region is CASSLDRGEGYTF. CDR3 nucleotides: TGTGCCAGCAGCTTAGACAGGGGGGAGGGCTACACCTTC.

As to this clone: The sample carries other DNA sequences with the same CDR3. The chain joins TRBV2 to TRBJ2-1, with D perhaps given as TRBD1 or TRBD2 (6 bases each). Trimming shortened V by 7 bases and J by 7 bases, and 20 bases separated the two germline ends. This CDR3 is built from 15 residues. CDR1 and CDR2 (germline): SNHLY, FYNNEI. CDR3 in DNA: TGTGCCAGCAACTACCAATCGGGGGCGAGGAATGAGCAGTTCTTC. It is translated as CASNYQSGARNEQFF.

V usage is TRBV7-2 and J usage is TRBJ2-5; 8 bases map to TRBD2. CDR1 SGHTA and CDR2 FQGNSA come from the germline V gene. This CDR3 spans 14 amino acids. J was trimmed by 5 bases and V by 2 bases; bases with no gene match: 4. In DNA form, the CDR3 reads TGTGCCAGCAGCTTATACGGGGGGGCGGAGACCCAGTACTTC. This encodes CASSLYGGAETQYF.

The rearrangement links TRBV9 to TRBJ1-2; maybe TRBD1 (6 bases). V was trimmed by 2 bases and J by 2 bases, leaving 16 bases between them. The CDR3 is 16 amino acids. Germline CDR1 reads SGDLS; CDR2 reads YYNGEE. CDR3 DNA sequence: TGTGCCAGCAGCGTCCAAGACAGGCTCCAAAACTATGGCTACACCTTC. As protein: CASSVQDRLQNYGYTF. Together with reference TRBV9 and TRBJ1-2, the CDR3 gives the full variable domain: DSGVTQTPKHLITATGQRVTLRCSPRSGDLSVYWYQQSLDQGLQFLIQYYNGEERAKGNILERFSAQQFPDLHSELNLSSLELGDSALYFCASSVQDRLQNYGYTFGSGTRLTVV.

The genes are TRBV24-1 and TRBJ2-1; 8 positions match TRBD1. Germline assignment: CDR1 KGHDR and CDR2 SFDVKD. Trimming removed 5 bases from V and 6 bases from J; junction bases left unmatched: 5. The CDR3 sequence is 14 residues long. CDR3 protein: CATSGRGQGNEQFF. CDR3 coding DNA: TGTGCCACCAGTGGCAGGGGGCAGGGCAATGAGCAGTTCTTC.

The chain uses TRBV18 and TRBJ2-3, with 10 bases identical to TRBD1. The CDR3 is 15 residues long. With V trimmed by 4 bases and J by 4 bases, 5 bases remained unmatched. CDR1 is KGHSH and CDR2 is LQKENI in the germline V gene. The CDR3 DNA follows: TGTGCCAGCTCACTCTCCGGGACAGGGGCAGATACGCAGTATTTT. Translated, it gives CASSLSGTGADTQYF.

The chain employs TRBV4-1 and TRBJ2-7; 7 nucleotides align to TRBD2. The V gene's germline CDR1 is MGHRA and CDR2 YSYEKL. V dropped 4 bases and J dropped 2; count of bases not matched to a gene: 8. CDR3 length: 15 amino acids. The CDR3, as DNA: TGCGCCAGCAGCCCGACAGCGGGGCAAACCTACGAGCAGTACTTC. Translation: CASSPTAGQTYEQYF.

V gene TRBV5-1 combines with J gene TRBJ1-5; D is uncertain. V lost 0 bases, J lost 1 base, and 8 bases lay in between. The CDR3 contains 15 residues. Germline V gene lookup returns CDR1 SGHRS and CDR2 YFSETQ. CDR3 sequence: CASSLDSYSNQPQHF. CDR3 nucleotides: TGCGCCAGCAGCTTGGACAGTTACAGCAATCAGCCCCAGCATTTT.

The CDR3 loop reads CASSEQTRGDTQYF. CDR3 in DNA: TGCGCCAGCAGTGAGCAAACTAGGGGAGATACGCAGTATTTT. The chain joins TRBV10-2 to TRBJ2-3; D may match TRBD1 or TRBD2 (5 bases each). This CDR3 has 14 amino acids. V lost 2 bases, J lost 5 bases, and 11 bases lay in between. Per germline, CDR1 WSHSY and CDR2 SAAADI.

The chain is built from TRBV9 and TRBJ2-7; TRBD2 aligns across 11 bases. Germline values: CDR1 SGDLS, CDR2 YYNGEE. V gave up 0 bases and J gave up 0 bases; unmatched junction bases: 8. The CDR3 covers 18 residues. The CDR3 loop reads CASSVGGGTSGSSYEQYF. CDR3 bases: TGTGCCAGCAGCGTAGGAGGGGGGACTAGCGGTTCCTCCTACGAGCAGTACTTC. The whole variable domain, filled in from reference TRBV9 and TRBJ2-7, reads DSGVTQTPKHLITATGQRVTLRCSPRSGDLSVYWYQQSLDQGLQFLIQYYNGEERAKGNILERFSAQQFPDLHSELNLSSLELGDSALYFCASSVGGGTSGSSYEQYFGPGTRLTVT.

This chain uses TRBV5-6 with TRBJ1-1; 11 positions agree with TRBD1. CDR1 SGHDT and CDR2 YYEEEE come from the germline V gene. V gave up 3 bases and J gave up 6 bases; unmatched junction bases: 1. This CDR3 has 13 amino acids. The CDR3 DNA sequence: TGTGCCAGCAGCTCGGGACAGGGGGCTGAAGCTTTCTTT. Amino acids: CASSSGQGAEAFF.

The chain has TRBV6-7 and TRBJ1-2; possible D gene TRBD1, 5 bases. TRBV6-7 is an open reading frame, and its role is uncertain. This CDR3 is built from 16 residues. Trimming removed 5 bases at V and 6 bases at J, with 22 bases between. CDR3 region: CASSGRVGELQDGYTF. CDR3 bases: TGTGCCAGCAGTGGTCGGGTAGGGGAATTACAAGATGGCTACACCTTC.

This chain connects TRBV13 to TRBJ1-2, with D perhaps TRBD1 (6 bases). The length of the CDR3 is 13 residues. Germline values: CDR1 PRHDT, CDR2 FYEKMQ (reference sequence). Trimming took 5 bases from V and 7 from J, leaving 14 bases between them. The CDR3 sequence: CASSLGTYSGYTF. The CDR3 DNA reads TGTGCCAGCAGCCTCGGGACATATTCTGGCTACACCTTC.